The rows below give T cell receptor beta chains drawn from one sample of a study of blood T cell repertoires in COVID-19. TCRdb's table, derived via immunoSEQ multiplex PCR, lists solely in-frame clones and lacks some. The sample includes about 170,000 clones, approximately 85% of them seen just once. Specimen: peripheral blood. The receptors were sampled from a man aged 35-49 years who had recovered from COVID-19. Each CDR3 is given with its conserved first and last residue.

j_call v_call cdr3_aa
TRBJ2-1 TRBV3-1/TRBV3-2 CASSRVGRRGGLTREQFF
TRBJ2-5 TRBV5-5 CASSFIAGGRETQYF
TRBJ1-1 TRBV7-2 CASSPVINGNTEAFF
TRBJ1-2 TRBV7-9 CASSFLMTGTHGYTF
TRBJ2-1 TRBV9 CASSTRDRAYNEQFF
TRBJ2-5 TRBV7-2 CASSLAWERETQYF
TRBJ1-4 TRBV4-2 CASSQDYSTYEKLFF
TRBJ1-2 TRBV6-5 CASSSTTTYGYTF
TRBJ1-2 TRBV6-5 CASSYSGGDGYGYTF
TRBJ2-7 TRBV4-1 CASTPTRSVVYLEQYF
TRBJ2-2 TRBV6-5 CASQRGFDTGELFF
TRBJ1-1 TRBV4-3 CASSPDQRGLRAFF
TRBJ2-3 TRBV5-1 CASSSSDPTDTQYF
TRBJ1-5 TRBV7-8 CASSPRRLDQPQHF
TRBJ2-1 TRBV11-3 CASSLNADNEQFF
TRBJ2-1 TRBV5-4 CASSQGLAGNEQFF
TRBJ2-3 TRBV6-4 CASSPRGTSGTDTQYF
TRBJ2-7 TRBV4-2 CASSLERESTYEQYF
TRBJ2-5 TRBV6-5 CASSVLQGETQYF
TRBJ2-7 TRBV19 CASSYSGATSYEQYF
TRBJ2-1 TRBV28 CASAGPLNEQFF
TRBJ1-2 TRBV18 CASSQASGQGYGYTF
TRBJ2-7 TRBV5-1 CASSQAIDRDDYEQYF
TRBJ1-5 TRBV2 CASKQTGSNQPQHF
TRBJ2-2 TRBV2 CASHRRTGSTGELFF
TRBJ2-4 TRBV7-2 CASSPNPGQGGIQYF
TRBJ1-4 TRBV24-1 CATSGQGNEKLFF
TRBJ2-3 TRBV13 CASTERGADTQYF
TRBJ1-2 TRBV28 CASGTGGTYGYTF
TRBJ2-2 TRBV5-1 CATTSGSRSGELFF
TRBJ1-4 TRBV6-2/TRBV6-3 CASSGTATNEKLFF
TRBJ1-2 TRBV5-4 CASSFIGGDYGYTF
TRBJ1-1 TRBV2 CASSVGRHTEAFF
TRBJ2-7 TRBV9 CASSPHRSGGGEQYF
TRBJ1-4 TRBV4-3 CASSQLFTTGGEEKLFF
TRBJ2-2 TRBV24-1 CATSETSGTGVGELFF
TRBJ1-1 TRBV6-5 CASRQQGNTEAFF
TRBJ2-2 TRBV29-1 CSVEIGTSSVRELFF
TRBJ2-7 TRBV19 CASSKGGSSYEQYF
TRBJ2-5 TRBV5-6 CASSLAATGTEETQYF
TRBJ1-5 TRBV9 CASSVVPRGGQPQHF
TRBJ1-4 TRBV30 CAWRGGQGYEKLFF
TRBJ1-1 TRBV4-1 CASSQGFGTGINTEAFF